This T cell receptor beta chain was sequenced in a study of T cell repertoires in cytomegalovirus infection. The germline V gene has CDR1 WSHSY and CDR2 SAAADI. This CDR3 is 14 amino acids long. The V gene lost 8 bases and the J gene lost 4 bases, with 17 bases spanning the gap. TCRdb reprocessed the reads with MiXCR, giving one entry per CDR3 protein. The profile shows 700,000 to 850,000 distinct CDR3 sequences, approximately 30% of them singletons. Concerning this clonotype itself: Antigen unknown.

The chain carries TRBV10-2 and TRBJ1-2; a possible D gene is TRBD1 (5 bases). The sequence came from a human donor in good health (CMV status not recorded). Some clones in this sample may be carry-over from other donors' samples. The sequences come from cultured CD8+ T cells from PBMCs, collected from culture after CMV antigen stimulation. For the CDR3, the DNA is TGCGCCAGCCTAGGTATGGGGCTGGCCTATGGCTACACCTTC. Its protein product is CASLGMGLAYGYTF.